This paragraph covers one T cell receptor (beta chain) sequence. The germline CDR1 and CDR2 sequences are SEHNR and FQNEAQ (reference sequence). The V segment lost 8 bases and the J segment 2 bases; nucleotides outside the gene matches: 4. This CDR3 region has 13 residues. An input of roughly 0.5 to 1 ug of RNA was subjected to reverse transcription using random hexamers. An immunoSEQ multiplex PCR generated amplified TCR beta CDR3 products spanning 54 Vbeta and 13 Jbeta. TCRdb re-called the immunoSEQ multiplex PCR reads with MiXCR, one entry per CDR3 protein. The table lists 350,000 to 550,000 distinct CDR3 sequences, approximately 85% of them singletons. TCR beta sequencing was performed on blood CD8+ and CD4+ T cells. Purification of the CD8+ and CD4+ T cells relied on negative isolation, and TEMRA cells underwent FACS enrichment. The sample originates from a study of CD8 T cells in Susac syndrome.

The TCR was taken from a human donor with multiple sclerosis. The V and J genes are TRBV7-9 and TRBJ2-5; 8 bases map to TRBD2. Sequencing was performed on CD8+ T cells from PBMCs. Written as DNA, the CDR3 is TGTGCCAGCTCTCCTAGCGGGCAAGAGACCCAGTACTTC. Encoded protein: CASSPSGQETQYF.